The T cell receptor beta chain described here comes from a study of blood T cell repertoires in COVID-19. Study in general: Samples taken during acute and convalescent COVID-19 were collected in the United States, Italy and Spain. T cells, B-cell-depleted T cells, or PBMCs supplied cDNA or gDNA.

Original processing notes: Amplification of reference gene primers was used by the study to estimate nucleated cell counts. Assay used: immunoSEQ multiplex PCR; TCRdb lists only in-frame clones, some missing. The DNA gave D and trimming, while V, J and clone size come from that table. The sample has fewer than 300,000 clones, around 85% seen once. Enrolled during active infection, Seattle patients were then followed longitudinally. The sample comprised peripheral blood. The source of this sequence is a human donor with COVID-19, enrolled during active disease. The donor label of this sample is uncertain.

The CDR3 region has the DNA TGTGCCAGCAGCCGGATTGGGGACGGCGGGAGTAGCTCCTACAATGAGCAGTTCTTC. This codes for CASSRIGDGGSSSYNEQFF. This chain connects TRBV3-1 (or the pseudogene TRBV3-2) to TRBJ2-1, with TRBD2 matching 7 bases. The CDR3 contains 19 residues. The germline V gene encodes CDR1 LGHDT and CDR2 YNNKEL (reference sequence). With V trimmed by 4 bases and J by 0 bases, 15 bases remained unmatched.